These 27 T cell receptor beta chains came from one sample sequenced in a study of beta chain features in type 1 diabetes. The isolated RNA, all of it, was reverse transcribed, so expressed TCRB transcripts were what got sequenced. TCRdb's table, derived via immunoSEQ multiplex PCR, lists solely in-frame clones and lacks some. The data show some 500,000 clones, with about 10% seen just once and about 0.045% held by the top ten. The sequencing input was naive CD4+ T cells from blood. These receptors all come from a young woman in good health.

The chain has TRBV9 and TRBJ2-2; 7 nucleotides match TRBD2. V trimming: 6 bases; J trimming: 9 bases; junction bases outside the gene matches: 14. This CDR3 spans 15 amino acids. Germline lookup yields CDR1 SGDLS and CDR2 YYNGEE. Here the CDR3 reads CASTRQRDVERELFF. The CDR3 DNA is TGTGCCAGCACTAGACAGCGGGACGTTGAGAGGGAGCTGTTTTTT.

The rearrangement links TRBV11-3 to TRBJ2-1; D gene ambiguous. V was shortened by 6 bases and J by 2 bases, with 8 bases between the two germline ends. Germline V gene sequence: CDR1 SGHNT, CDR2 YENEEA. The CDR3 sequence is 13 residues long. Here the CDR3 DNA reads TGTGCCAGCAGGGTGGGTCCCTACAATGAGCAGTTCTTC. This translates into CASRVGPYNEQFF.

As DNA, the CDR3 is TGTGCCAGCAGGACCCGGGACCTAACGGGAAACACCATATATTTT. Its translation is CASRTRDLTGNTIYF. V usage is TRBV7-9 and J usage is TRBJ1-3; a possible D gene is TRBD1 (5 bases). Trimming cost V 6 bases and J 4 bases, with 16 bases left between them. The CDR3 totals 15 residues. Germline-derived CDR1 and CDR2 are SEHNR and FQNEAQ (reference sequence).

The rearrangement uses TRBV9 and TRBJ2-1, with TRBD2 matching 10 bases. The CDR3 totals 15 residues. The trim removed 2 bases at V and 10 bases at J, leaving 9 bases unmatched. Germline assignment: CDR1 SGDLS and CDR2 YYNGEE. This chain's CDR3 is CASSVDPSGSLEQFF. As DNA, the CDR3 is TGTGCCAGCAGCGTCGATCCTAGCGGGAGCCTAGAGCAGTTCTTC.

This chain connects TRBV9 to TRBJ2-5; 13 positions agree with TRBD2. The germline CDR1 and CDR2 sequences are SGDLS and YYNGEE. Trimming cost V 3 bases and J 5 bases; bases outside gene matches: 7. The CDR3 length is 16 residues. CDR3 in DNA: TGTGCCAGCAGCGAACTAGCGGGAGGGGTACGGGAGACCCAGTACTTC. It encodes CASSELAGGVRETQYF.

The table lists this clone with a few counts. This chain links TRBV6-5 with TRBJ1-5; D is possibly TRBD1 (5 bases). Trimming pared 4 bases from V and 4 bases from J, leaving 14 bases between. CDR1 is MNHEY and CDR2 is SVGAGI in the germline V gene. This CDR3 has 15 amino acids. The CDR3 bases are TGTGCCAGCAGTTCCCAGGGAAGATCAAATCAGCCCCAGCATTTT. It translates to CASSSQGRSNQPQHF.

The CDR3 nucleotides are TGTGCCAGCGCGGAAACCCGGCGCAGCCTTGATGAAAAACTGTTTTTT. Its translation: CASAETRRSLDEKLFF. The genes are TRBV28 and TRBJ1-4, with D uncertain. CDR3 size: 16 residues. V lost 8 bases and J 6 bases, leaving 22 bases between the germline ends. CDR1 is MDHEN, CDR2 SYDVKM, per germline.

This clone was counted between two and nine times. The CDR3: CASSSTAGGGFF. As DNA, the CDR3 is TGTGCCAGCAGCTCCACAGCGGGAGGGGGGTTCTTC. V is TRBV7-2 and J is TRBJ2-1; 10 nucleotides align to TRBD2. The germline gives CDR1 SGHTA, CDR2 FQGNSA. The CDR3 consists of 12 residues. The J segment lost 15 bases and the V segment lost 4 bases, leaving 6 bases of the junction unmatched.

This clone was found a few times. The chain has TRBV27 and TRBJ2-2; D possibly corresponds to TRBD2 (5 bases). The CDR3 sequence is 14 residues long. Germline lookup yields CDR1 MNHEY and CDR2 SMNVEV (reference sequence). The V end was cut by 5 bases, the J end by 7 bases, with 14 bases between. This CDR3 reads CASSLAQWVGELFF. The CDR3 nucleotides read TGTGCCAGCAGTCTAGCACAGTGGGTCGGGGAGCTGTTTTTT.

This clone was seen a few times. V and J are TRBV9 and TRBJ1-4; the D is unclear. Between the trimmed V and J ends, which lost 4 bases and 3 bases, there was a span of 7 bases. Germline-derived CDR1 and CDR2 are SGDLS and YYNGEE. This CDR3 spans 13 amino acids. This CDR3 is CASSPNPNEKLFF. CDR3 nucleotides: TGTGCCAGCAGCCCTAATCCTAATGAAAAACTGTTTTTT.

This clone has a handful of counts. This rearrangement joins TRBV29-1 to TRBJ2-3; maybe TRBD1 (7 bases). Germline V CDR1 and CDR2: SQVTM, ANQGSEA. Trimming stripped 6 bases from V and 1 base from J, with 14 bases between. The CDR3 is 14 amino acids. DNA of the CDR3: TGCAGCGTGGAGGGGGCTGGGGGCACAGATACGCAGTATTTT. Its translation is CSVEGAGGTDTQYF.

This clone was picked up a small number of times. The chain joins TRBV29-1 to TRBJ1-2; the match to TRBD1 covers 10 bases. With 6 bases clipped from V and 7 bases from J, the junction kept 8 bases outside the gene matches. Germline V gene data show CDR1 as SQVTM and CDR2 as ANQGSEA. This CDR3 contains 13 residues. The CDR3 protein is CSVVDRGPSGYTF. CDR3 sequence (DNA): TGCAGCGTGGTCGACAGGGGGCCCAGTGGCTACACCTTC.

The genes are TRBV6-6 and TRBJ1-2; TRBD1 aligns across 12 bases. The CDR3 totals 16 residues. The V and J ends lost 0 bases and 7 bases, in that order; junction bases with no gene match: 6. From germline, CDR1 is MNHNY and CDR2 SVGAGI (reference sequence). In DNA form, the CDR3 reads TGTGCCAGCAGTTACTCACCCGGGACAGGGGGCGGTGGCTACACCTTC. Translating gives CASSYSPGTGGGGYTF.

V gene TRBV7-2 combines with J gene TRBJ1-6; 7 bases match TRBD1. The germline V gene encodes CDR1 SGHTA and CDR2 FQGNSA. Losses at the gene ends were 2 bases for V and 6 bases for J; bases not matched to a gene: 1. The CDR3 is 14 amino acids. The CDR3: CASSLRDSNSPLHF. CDR3 nucleotide sequence: TGTGCCAGCAGCTTAAGGGACAGTAATTCACCCCTCCACTTT.

This clone occurred a few times. The V gene is TRBV13, the J gene TRBJ2-3; D might be TRBD1 or TRBD2, each matching 5 bases. V lost 5 bases and J 6 bases, leaving 12 bases between the germline ends. Germline CDR1 and CDR2: PRHDT and FYEKMQ (reference sequence). CDR3 length: 13 amino acids. In DNA form, the CDR3 reads TGTGCCAGCAGCCGAGATGAGGGGGATACGCAGTATTTT. It specifies CASSRDEGDTQYF.

The chain carries TRBV15 and TRBJ2-7, with TRBD2 identical over 12 bases. Trimming took 3 bases from V and 4 from J; bases not matched to a gene: 4. CDR3 length: 15 amino acids. Germline V lookup: CDR1 LNHNV, CDR2 YYDKDF (reference sequence). CDR3 nucleotide sequence: TGTGCCACCAGCAGCCTAGCGGGAGGGCCTTACGAGCAGTACTTC. Protein sequence: CATSSLAGGPYEQYF. Complete variable domain (other parts from reference TRBV15 and TRBJ2-7): DAMVIQNPRYQVTQFGKPVTLSCSQTLNHNVMYWYQQKSSQAPKLLFHYYDKDFNNEADTPDNFQSRRPNTSFCFLDIRSPGLGDTAMYLCATSSLAGGPYEQYFGPGTRLTVT.

The table lists this clone with a few counts. The chain joins TRBV2 to TRBJ2-3; D is possibly TRBD1 or TRBD2 (6 bases each). Trimming pared 3 bases from V and 6 bases from J, leaving 19 bases between. The V gene's germline CDR1 is SNHLY and CDR2 FYNNEI. The CDR3 loop spans 16 amino acids. The chain's CDR3 is CASSDLEALGGDTQYF. The CDR3 DNA is TGTGCCAGCAGTGATCTTGAGGCGCTAGGGGGGGATACGCAGTATTTT.

The rearrangement uses TRBV10-3 and TRBJ1-1, with TRBD1 identical over 7 bases. Per germline, CDR1 ENHRY and CDR2 SYGVKD. Trimming removed 7 bases from V and 0 bases from J; junction bases left unmatched: 2. CDR3 length equals 13 residues. The CDR3 DNA is TGTGCCATCAACAGGGGCATGAACACTGAAGCTTTCTTT. This translates into CAINRGMNTEAFF.

The rearrangement links TRBV5-1 to TRBJ2-2; the D gene is possibly TRBD2 (5 bases). The CDR3 totals 14 residues. The germline V and J ends were trimmed by 4 bases and 6 bases, with 13 bases remaining between them. The V gene's germline CDR1 is SGHRS and CDR2 YFSETQ. The CDR3 protein is CASSPSGSPGELFF. The CDR3 DNA follows: TGCGCCAGCAGCCCCTCGGGGAGTCCCGGGGAGCTGTTTTTT. Using reference TRBV5-1 and TRBJ2-2 for the parts outside the CDR3, the full variable domain is KAGVTQTPRYLIKTRGQQVTLSCSPISGHRSVSWYQQTPGQGLQFLFEYFSETQRNKGNFPGRFSGRQFSNSRSEMNVSTLELGDSALYLCASSPSGSPGELFFGEGSRLTVL.

This clone showed up just a few times. V gene TRBV18 combines with J gene TRBJ2-3; a possible D gene is TRBD1 (5 bases). V gave up 0 bases and J gave up 6 bases, with 7 bases separating them. The germline V gene has CDR1 KGHSH and CDR2 LQKENI. CDR3 length: 13 amino acids. This CDR3 is CASSPPQGDTQYF. CDR3 DNA: TGTGCCAGCTCACCACCCCAGGGCGATACGCAGTATTTT.

This clone was recorded a few times. The chain employs TRBV7-2 and TRBJ1-3, with D perhaps TRBD1 (5 bases). The germline CDR1 and CDR2 sequences are SGHTA and FQGNSA. This CDR3 is built from 15 residues. Deletions cut 1 base from V and 1 base from J, with 8 bases between. CDR3 DNA: TGTGCCAGCAGCTTAGAGTCAGGGTCTGGAAACACCATATATTTT. Translation gives CASSLESGSGNTIYF. Together with reference TRBV7-2 and TRBJ1-3, the CDR3 gives the full variable domain: GAGVSQSPSNKVTEKGKDVELRCDPISGHTALYWYRQSLGQGLEFLIYFQGNSAPDKSGLPSDRFSAERTGGSVSTLTIQRTQQEDSAVYLCASSLESGSGNTIYFGEGSWLTVV.

The CDR3 protein is CAPTLGTGVFYEQFF. CDR3 in DNA: TGTGCCCCCACACTGGGGACAGGGGTCTTCTATGAGCAGTTCTTC. The V call is TRBV21-1, the J call TRBJ2-1; the table gives TRBD1 as D, unverified against the DNA. TRBV21-1 is labeled a pseudogene. The CDR3 is 15 amino acids.

The chain has TRBV9 and TRBJ1-2; 7 nucleotides align to TRBD1. The CDR3 is 14 residues long. J was trimmed by 4 bases and V by 2 bases; bases with no gene match: 5. Germline CDR1 reads SGDLS; CDR2 reads YYNGEE. CDR3 DNA: TGTGCCAGCAGCGTGCGGACAGGACGCTATGGCTACACCTTC. Amino acids: CASSVRTGRYGYTF.

This clone was observed a handful of times. The genes are TRBV5-1 and TRBJ2-3; D is perhaps TRBD2 (5 bases). V lost 4 bases, J lost 2 bases, and 14 bases lay in between. CDR3 length equals 15 residues. Germline CDR1 SGHRS, CDR2 YFSETQ. As DNA, the CDR3 is TGCGCCAGCAGCCGGGCCGGACTTGACACAGATACGCAGTATTTT. This codes for CASSRAGLDTDTQYF.

This clone was seen a handful of times. This sequence joins TRBV29-1 and TRBJ2-1, with 9 bases lining up with TRBD2. Germline V gene data show CDR1 as SQVTM and CDR2 as ANQGSEA. V was pared by 6 bases and J by 10 bases, with 10 bases of the junction left unmatched. CDR3 length: 13 amino acids. DNA for the CDR3: TGCAGCGTCCGAGGGAGGCTAGCGGGGGAGCAGTTCTTC. Protein product: CSVRGRLAGEQFF.

This clone was recorded a few times. The chain combines TRBV9 with TRBJ2-1; D gene ambiguous. The CDR3 sequence is 15 residues long. Germline assignment: CDR1 SGDLS and CDR2 YYNGEE. V was pared by 1 base and J by 0 bases, with 8 bases between. The CDR3 here is CASSVQGSSYNEQFF. As DNA, the CDR3 is TGTGCCAGCAGCGTACAAGGGTCCTCCTACAATGAGCAGTTCTTC.

This clone was detected a few times. The J gene is TRBJ2-1, the V gene TRBV20-1, with D tentatively TRBD1 (5 bases). Trimming cost V 6 bases and J 9 bases, with 12 bases left between them. This CDR3 contains 11 residues. CDR1 and CDR2 (germline): DFQATT, SNEGSKA (reference sequence). CDR3 in amino acids: CSAAPGLEQFF. CDR3 coding DNA: TGCAGTGCCGCCCCAGGGCTTGAGCAGTTCTTC.